What follows are 29 T cell receptor beta chains derived from one specimen sequenced in a study of sequential checkpoint blockade in melanoma. TCRdb keeps only in-frame clones here, not all; method: immunoSEQ multiplex PCR. The sample has about 3,500 clones, around a sixth seen once. Treatment reported: randomized to nivolumab then ipilimumab (arm A) or the reverse (arm B). The material sequenced was tumor tissue (inferred from file names), taken from a patient given nivolumab and ipilimumab in sequence. The receptors were gathered from a human donor with melanoma.

The V gene is TRBV6-8, the J gene TRBJ1-1, with D possibly TRBD1 on 5 matching bases. The germline CDR1 and CDR2 sequences are MNHGY and SAAAGT. Between the trimmed V and J ends, which lost 6 bases and 0 bases, there was a span of 8 bases. CDR3 length equals 13 residues. DNA of the CDR3: TGTGCCAGCAGGGGGACGGTGAACACTGAAGCTTTCTTT. Protein: CASRGTVNTEAFF.

This clone is termed medium-sized (0.01 to 0.1%). The V call is TRBV6-8, the J call TRBJ2-2, with 8 bases aligning to TRBD2. CDR3 size: 16 residues. Germline assignment: CDR1 MNHGY and CDR2 SAAAGT. V was pared by 4 bases and J by 4 bases, with 8 bases of the junction left unmatched. Written as DNA, the CDR3 is TGTGCCAGCAGTTTCACCGGGACTAGTGGCACCGGGGAGCTGTTTTTT. Its translation is CASSFTGTSGTGELFF.

The table lists this clone with a few counts. The chain is built from TRBV18 and TRBJ1-1; 7 nucleotides align to TRBD1. CDR1 is KGHSH and CDR2 is LQKENI in the germline V gene. Germline trimming cut 3 bases from V and 4 bases from J; bases unmatched to any gene: 2. The CDR3 has 13 amino acids. This chain's CDR3 is CASSPQGGTEAFF. CDR3 coding DNA: TGTGCCAGCTCACCCCAGGGGGGCACTGAAGCTTTCTTT.

By its share, this clone is medium-sized. The rearrangement uses TRBV6-8 and TRBJ2-1; tentative D call: TRBD2 (6 bases). Trimming cost V 7 bases and J 6 bases, with 22 bases left between them. This CDR3 has 16 residues. Germline V CDR1 and CDR2: MNHGY, SAAAGT. As DNA, the CDR3 is TGTGCCAGCAAGGAGCGGGCGGACCCTTCTCTCAATGAGCAGTTCTTC. As protein: CASKERADPSLNEQFF.

This clone occurred many times. The V call is TRBV11-3, the J call TRBJ1-5, with 10 bases that match TRBD1. The length of the CDR3 is 14 residues. The ends lost 1 base at V and 6 bases at J; junction bases unmatched: 0. Looked up from germline, CDR1 is SGHNT and CDR2 is YENEEA. The CDR3 loop reads CASSLGTGGQPQHF. CDR3 sequence (DNA): TGTGCCAGCAGCTTAGGGACAGGGGGTCAGCCCCAGCATTTT.

This rearrangement joins TRBV19 to TRBJ2-7, with a possible D match to TRBD2 (5 bases). The CDR3 spans 14 residues. From germline, CDR1 is LNHDA and CDR2 SQIVND (reference sequence). V shed 4 bases and J shed 2 bases, with 12 bases lying between them. CDR3 DNA: TGTGCCAGTAGTACAAGGGCGGGCCCCTACGAGCAGTACTTC. This gives the protein CASSTRAGPYEQYF.

The chain has TRBV19 and TRBJ2-5, with D possibly being TRBD1 (6 bases). Between the trimmed V and J ends, which lost 5 bases and 4 bases, there was a span of 17 bases. The CDR3 totals 15 residues. CDR1 and CDR2 (germline): LNHDA, SQIVND (reference sequence). The CDR3 DNA reads as TGTGCCAGTAGTTCGGGCAGGGGTATTAGAGAGACCCAGTACTTC. It yields the protein CASSSGRGIRETQYF.

This clone is judged medium-sized. This sequence joins TRBV6-8 and TRBJ2-4; no firm D call. Germline assignment: CDR1 MNHGY and CDR2 SAAAGT. Trimming took 6 bases from V and 5 from J, leaving 23 bases between them. There are 17 residues in the CDR3. CDR3 DNA: TGTGCCAGCAGCGAGGAGCCTCCCAGTGGCCCCCAAAACATTCAGTACTTC. It codes for CASSEEPPSGPQNIQYF.

The genes are TRBV5-1 and TRBJ2-1, with 10 bases lining up with TRBD2. Losses at the gene ends were 0 bases for V and 7 bases for J; bases not matched to a gene: 4. This CDR3 has 15 residues. Germline V gene data show CDR1 as SGHRS and CDR2 as YFSETQ. CDR3 amino acids: CASSLDVAGGNEQFF. CDR3 sequence (DNA): TGCGCCAGCAGCTTGGACGTAGCGGGGGGAAATGAGCAGTTCTTC.

This chain joins TRBV6-8 and TRBJ2-3; perhaps TRBD1 as D (6 bases). CDR1 and CDR2 from the germline V gene are MNHGY and SAAAGT. CDR3 size: 15 residues. CDR3 loop: CANKKGTYSTDTQYF. Written as DNA, the CDR3 is TGTGCYAACAAAAAGGGGACATATAGCACAGATACGCAGTATTTT.

A few counts support this clone. The chain is built from TRBV28 and TRBJ2-5, with a weak D call TRBD2 (5 bases). V shed 4 bases and J shed 2 bases, with 11 bases lying between them. The CDR3 covers 14 residues. Germline CDR1 and CDR2: MDHEN and SYDVKM. CDR3 in DNA: TGTGCCAGCAGTTCCTCCAGAGGGCAAGAGACCCAGTACTTC. It encodes CASSSSRGQETQYF.

This clone is termed medium-sized (0.01 to 0.1%). CDR3 nucleotides: TGTGCCATCAGGGCCGACTCCGGGACAGGCGTCAACGAGCAGTACTTC. Translation: CAIRADSGTGVNEQYF. This chain uses TRBV6-8 with TRBJ2-7, with TRBD1 matching 8 bases. The CDR3 is 16 amino acids. Trimming took 10 bases from V and 5 from J; bases not matched to a gene: 19. Germline CDR1 and CDR2: MNHGY and SAAAGT.

Remarks on this clone: The sequenced fragment ends 1 residue before the CDR3 boundary, so the rest is inferred from the germline J gene. V and J are TRBV6-1 and TRBJ1-6, with D hard to call. Deletions cut 1 base from V and 8 bases from J, with 12 bases between. CDR1 is MNHNS and CDR2 is SASEGT in the germline V gene. The CDR3 covers 15 residues. The DNA read from the CDR3 is TGTGCCAGCAGTGAAGTCCCGACCGGGGATTCACCCCTCCAC. It specifies CASSEVPTGDSPLH. The whole CDR3 reads CASSEVPTGDSPLHF.

This clone appeared a few times. In DNA form, the CDR3 reads TGTGCCACCAGCAGAGATCCGGGGATAGGAAACACCATATATTTT. It translates to CATSRDPGIGNTIYF. This chain connects TRBV15 to TRBJ1-3; D remains unclear. Trimming took 0 bases from V and 4 from J, leaving 10 bases between them. In germline, CDR1 is LNHNV, CDR2 YYDKDF (reference sequence). This CDR3 has 15 amino acids. Drawing the rest from reference TRBV15 and TRBJ1-3, the complete variable domain is DAMVIQNPRYQVTQFGKPVTLSCSQTLNHNVMYWYQQKSSQAPKLLFHYYDKDFNNEADTPDNFQSRRPNTSFCFLDIRSPGLGDTAMYLCATSRDPGIGNTIYFGEGSWLTVV.

Relative to its sample, this clone is medium-sized. The genes are TRBV11-3 and TRBJ1-4, with TRBD1 matching over 9 bases. V lost 5 bases and J lost 0; bases outside the gene matches: 4. Germline CDR1 SGHNT, CDR2 YENEEA. The CDR3 loop spans 16 amino acids. The CDR3 protein is CASSPQGAATNEKLFF. The CDR3 nucleotides are TGTGCCAGCAGCCCACAGGGGGCAGCAACTAATGAAAAACTGTTTTTT.

This clone was found a few times. The genes are TRBV6-8 and TRBJ1-2; D may be TRBD1 (5 bases). The CDR3 sequence is 15 residues long. Germline V lookup: CDR1 MNHGY, CDR2 SAAAGT. Trimming took off 10 bases at V and 8 bases at J, with 26 bases between the two ends. CDR3 loop: CATTPDPGAVGGYTF. In DNA, the CDR3 is TGTGCCACAACGCCGGACCCTGGGGCAGTTGGGGGCTACACCTTC.

In this sample, this clone turned up a few times. J is TRBJ2-1 and V is TRBV6-8, with D possibly matching TRBD1 (6 bases). V dropped 5 bases and J dropped 9 bases, with 20 bases sitting between them. The CDR3 totals 15 residues. Per the germline V gene, CDR1 is MNHGY and CDR2 is SAAAGT. CDR3 residues: CASSRQGRAGGEQFF. CDR3 in DNA: TGTGCCAGCAGTCGTCAGGGGCGGGCAGGCGGTGAGCAGTTCTTC.

A few counts support this clone. V and J are TRBV19 and TRBJ2-1; 7 nucleotides align to TRBD2. The V gene end was trimmed by 6 bases and the J gene end by 2 bases; junction bases not matched to a gene: 4. This CDR3 contains 14 residues. The V gene's germline CDR1 is LNHDA and CDR2 SQIVND (reference sequence). The CDR3 DNA is TGTGCCAGTAGCCAGACTAGCCCCTACAATGAGCAGTTCTTC. Residues: CASSQTSPYNEQFF. The whole variable domain, remainder taken from reference TRBV19 and TRBJ2-1, is DGGITQSPKYLFRKEGQNVTLSCEQNLNHDAMYWYRQDPGQGLRLIYYSQIVNDFQKGDIAEGYSVSREKKESFPLTVTSAQKNPTAFYLCASSQTSPYNEQFFGPGTRLTVL.

This clone is categorized as medium-sized. V gene TRBV11-3 combines with J gene TRBJ1-1; D uncertain. V was cut by 2 bases and J by 2 bases, with 9 bases left in between. This CDR3 region has 14 residues. Per the germline V gene, CDR1 is SGHNT and CDR2 is YENEEA. CDR3 bases: TGTGCCAGCAGCTTAACAGCTGGCAACACTGAAGCTTTCTTT. Translation: CASSLTAGNTEAFF.

The rearrangement uses TRBV6-8 and TRBJ1-1, with D perhaps TRBD1 (5 bases). The CDR3 sequence is 17 residues long. Trimming shortened V by 7 bases and J by 0 bases, and 21 bases separated the two germline ends. Germline lookup yields CDR1 MNHGY and CDR2 SAAAGT. The chain's CDR3 is CASTPRRGSSLNTEAFF. The CDR3 coding sequence is TGTGCCAGCACTCCTCGCCGGGGGTCCTCCTTGAACACTGAAGCTTTCTTT.

This clone counts as medium-sized. The rearrangement joins TRBV9 to TRBJ2-7; TRBD1 is a possible D gene (6 bases). The CDR3 length is 16 residues. Germline CDR1 is SGDLS and CDR2 is YYNGEE. Trimming shortened V by 1 base and J by 6 bases, and 20 bases separated the two germline ends. DNA for the CDR3: TGTGCCAGCAGCGTAACCCAACAGGGCGGCCGCGGCGAGCAGTACTTC. Amino acid sequence: CASSVTQQGGRGEQYF. Variable domain in full (rest from reference TRBV9 and TRBJ2-7): DSGVTQTPKHLITATGQRVTLRCSPRSGDLSVYWYQQSLDQGLQFLIQYYNGEERAKGNILERFSAQQFPDLHSELNLSSLELGDSALYFCASSVTQQGGRGEQYFGPGTRLTVT.

Here the CDR3 reads CASSPEGGLGPSNQPQHF. The CDR3 DNA reads as TGTGCCAGCTCACCAGAGGGTGGGTTGGGGCCGAGCAATCAGCCCCAGCATTTT. The chain employs TRBV18 and TRBJ1-5; possibly TRBD1 for D (5 bases). The V end was cut by 2 bases, the J end by 1 base, with 18 bases between. Germline values: CDR1 KGHSH, CDR2 LQKENI. CDR3 length: 18 amino acids.

V and J are TRBV6-8 and TRBJ2-5, with TRBD2 matching 14 bases. Germline trimming cut 5 bases from V and 5 bases from J; bases unmatched to any gene: 7. Germline V gives CDR1 MNHGY, CDR2 SAAAGT. This CDR3 contains 16 residues. The CDR3 DNA sequence: TGTGCCAGCAGTCCTCGGACTAGCGGGAGGAAGGAGACCCAGTACTTC. This encodes CASSPRTSGRKETQYF.

This clone is labeled medium-sized (0.01 to 0.1%). The chain is built from TRBV6-8 and TRBJ1-1, with TRBD1 identical over 7 bases. Germline CDR1 MNHGY, CDR2 SAAAGT. CDR3 length: 13 residues. Trimming took 0 bases from V and 10 from J; bases not matched to a gene: 5. The DNA of the CDR3 is TGTGCCAGCAGTTACTCTGGTACAGGGGTAGCTTTCTTT. Translation: CASSYSGTGVAFF.

This clone was recorded a few times. The V call is TRBV6-8, the J call TRBJ2-7; D remains ambiguous. Germline CDR1 and CDR2: MNHGY and SAAAGT. V was trimmed by 0 bases and J by 3 bases, leaving 6 bases between them. The CDR3 loop spans 13 amino acids. As DNA, the CDR3 is TGTGCCAGCAGTTACTCCTGGAACTACGAGCAGTACTTC. It translates to CASSYSWNYEQYF.

This clone was seen repeatedly, ten times or more. The chain combines TRBV11-3 with TRBJ2-3; D unresolved. V lost 4 bases to trimming and J lost 0 bases, with 14 bases between them. The CDR3 has 16 residues. In germline, CDR1 is SGHNT, CDR2 YENEEA. In nucleotides, the CDR3 is TGTGCCAGCAGCTCGTCAGGAATGTTTAGCACAGATACGCAGTATTTT. Translated, it gives CASSSSGMFSTDTQYF.

The V and J genes are TRBV12-5 and TRBJ1-1; D ambiguous. The CDR3 is 18 amino acids. Between the trimmed V and J ends, which lost 0 bases and 0 bases, there was a span of 17 bases. CDR1 and CDR2 (germline): LGHNT, FRNRAP. CDR3 sequence (DNA): TGTGCTAGTGGTTTGGTACGACTTCAGGACGGACTGAACACTGAAGCTTTCTTT. Its translation: CASGLVRLQDGLNTEAFF.

V usage is TRBV10-2 and J usage is TRBJ2-7; a possible D gene is TRBD2 (5 bases). Deletions cut 7 bases from V and 2 bases from J, with 12 bases between. CDR1 WSHSY and CDR2 SAAADI come from the germline V gene. The CDR3 contains 13 residues. The CDR3 is CASNPEGAYEQYF. Written as DNA, the CDR3 is TGCGCCAGCAACCCCGAGGGAGCCTACGAGCAGTACTTC.

The chain has TRBV18 and TRBJ2-7; 10 nucleotides align to TRBD2. The ends lost 0 bases at V and 7 bases at J; junction bases unmatched: 6. Germline loops: CDR1 KGHSH, CDR2 LQKENI. The CDR3 loop spans 15 amino acids. The CDR3, as DNA: TGTGCCAGCTCACCACCGGGACTAGCGACGGGTGAGCAGTACTTC. Translating it yields CASSPPGLATGEQYF.